This T cell receptor (beta chain) is from a study of T cells in Graves' hyperthyroidism and ophthalmopathy. Study results and limitations: Before onset, by a median of around six months, the model predicted ophthalmopathy.

Newly diagnosed hyperthyroidism patients aged 18 to 65 years had disease lasting under 2 months. The blood was taken when hyperthyroidism was first diagnosed, before any ophthalmopathy symptoms showed up. The germline V gene encodes CDR1 SGHDN and CDR2 FVKESK. V gave up 1 base and J gave up 5 bases, with 8 bases separating them. The CDR3 covers 13 residues. This clonotype was seen repeatedly, ten times or more. Its matching antigen is unknown. Amplification targeted TCR beta CDR3 regions from RNA transcripts. An initial round of RT-PCR targeting the TCR CDR3 relied on the HTBI primer set. TCRdb reanalysed the multiplex PCR reads using MiXCR and keeps one entry per CDR3 protein. Of hundreds of thousands of distinct CDR3 sequences listed, 25% to 30% are singletons.

The source of this sequence is a man aged 35 to 55 with Graves' hyperthyroidism that later progressed to Graves' ophthalmopathy. Sequencing was done on a sample of blood. The chain has TRBV14 and TRBJ2-5, with D hard to call. In DNA form, the CDR3 reads TGTGCCAGCAGCCAAGGGGTCCGGGAGACCCAGTACTTC. It encodes CASSQGVRETQYF.